This passage covers 25 T cell receptor beta chains from one sample sequenced in a study of T cells after posttransplantation cyclophosphamide. Method: immunoSEQ multiplex PCR; TCRdb's copy keeps in-frame clones and lacks some. The data contain some 47,000 clones, about 86% of them singletons. The specimen sequenced was PBMCs. The receptors stem from a man aged 25-40 years with a blood cancer, CMV-positive, and with a related stem cell donor.

The chain has TRBV6-5 and TRBJ2-3, with a weak D call TRBD2 (6 bases). The V gene's germline CDR1 is MNHEY and CDR2 SVGAGI. This CDR3 region has 10 residues. The germline V and J ends were trimmed by 8 bases and 14 bases, with 14 bases remaining between them. The CDR3 loop reads CASGRDVAYF. Written as DNA, the CDR3 is TGTGCCAGCGGGCGGGACGTCGCGTATTTT.

This clone has a single count. The chain carries TRBV30 and TRBJ2-7; TRBD2 matches 10 bases. The germline V gene encodes CDR1 GTSNPN and CDR2 SVGIG (reference sequence). This CDR3 contains 17 residues. The V gene end was trimmed by 4 bases and the J gene end by 4 bases; junction bases not matched to a gene: 16. In DNA form, the CDR3 reads TGTGCCTGGAACTCGAGGGCTAGCGGGAGAGTAAGGTACGAGCAGTACTTC. Protein sequence: CAWNSRASGRVRYEQYF.

V and J are TRBV7-6 and TRBJ2-1; no definite D call. This CDR3 comprises 11 residues. Germline loops: CDR1 SGHVS, CDR2 FNYEAQ. V lost 7 bases and J lost 6, with 7 bases in between. CDR3 coding DNA: TGTGCCAGCACCGGTGGCAATGAGCAGTTCTTC. Translation: CASTGGNEQFF.

The rearrangement joins TRBV7-3 to TRBJ2-2; 12 bases match TRBD2. V dropped 0 bases and J dropped 2; count of bases not matched to a gene: 4. Germline CDR1 and CDR2: SGHTA and FQGTGA. The CDR3 extends over 18 amino acids. The CDR3 DNA reads TGTGCCAGCAGCTTAACCCTAGCGGGAGGGCGTAACACCGGGGAGCTGTTTTTT. This sequence encodes CASSLTLAGGRNTGELFF.

The genes are TRBV11-3 and TRBJ2-7; D is unclear. V lost 8 bases, J lost 3 bases, and 23 bases lay in between. Germline CDR1 reads SGHNT; CDR2 reads YENEEA. CDR3 length equals 16 residues. This CDR3 reads CASSPSSVAVVYEQYF. CDR3 in DNA: TGTGCCAGCTCCCCAAGTTCAGTAGCCGTAGTCTACGAGCAGTACTTC.

V and J are TRBV9 and TRBJ2-5; 10 bases fit TRBD2. The CDR3 is 17 amino acids. Germline V CDR1 and CDR2: SGDLS, YYNGEE. J lost 5 bases, V lost 3 bases, and 13 bases had no gene match. The CDR3 loop reads CASSGEGGLAIGETQYF. The CDR3 DNA reads TGTGCCAGCAGCGGAGAGGGGGGACTAGCGATTGGGGAGACCCAGTACTTC.

The V gene is TRBV7-6, the J gene TRBJ2-1; 12 bases map to TRBD2. CDR1 and CDR2 from the germline V gene are SGHVS and FNYEAQ. V shed 5 bases and J 6 bases; nucleotides not matched to a gene: 5. This CDR3 has 15 amino acids. CDR3 sequence: CASSATSGGTNEQFF. For the CDR3, the DNA is TGTGCCAGCAGCGCTACTAGCGGGGGGACCAATGAGCAGTTCTTC.

The rearrangement joins TRBV6-5 to TRBJ1-1, with D possibly being TRBD1 (6 bases). The V and J ends lost 1 base and 4 bases respectively, with 16 bases between them. The CDR3 has 16 amino acids. From germline, CDR1 is MNHEY and CDR2 SVGAGI. CDR3: CASSYFPTGRGTEAFF. CDR3 nucleotides: TGTGCCAGCAGTTACTTCCCTACAGGGAGGGGCACTGAAGCTTTCTTT.

The chain links TRBV5-6 to TRBJ2-7; D gene ambiguous. Trimming stripped 0 bases from V and 2 bases from J, with 9 bases between. CDR1 and CDR2 from the germline V gene are SGHDT and YYEEEE. This CDR3 region has 14 residues. The CDR3: CASSLAPGTYEQYF. The DNA of the CDR3 is TGTGCCAGCAGCTTGGCCCCAGGAACCTACGAGCAGTACTTC.

V is TRBV7-3 and J is TRBJ2-5, with 7 bases aligning to TRBD1. Germline CDR1 SGHTA, CDR2 FQGTGA. This CDR3 is 15 amino acids long. Trimming at V came to 2 bases and at J to 5 bases, leaving 8 bases not matched to a gene. The CDR3 protein is CASSLQTGPAETQYF. The CDR3 DNA reads as TGTGCCAGCAGCTTACAGACAGGGCCCGCGGAGACCCAGTACTTC.

The genes are TRBV9 and TRBJ2-1; TRBD1 might be the D (5 bases). The CDR3 loop spans 16 amino acids. CDR1 and CDR2 (germline): SGDLS, YYNGEE. V was pared by 0 bases and J by 7 bases, with 17 bases between. CDR3 sequence: CASSVARGGSTNEQFF. As DNA, the CDR3 is TGTGCCAGCAGCGTAGCTAGGGGTGGCTCGACAAATGAGCAGTTCTTC.

The gene calls are TRBV6-1 and TRBJ1-1; D gene ambiguous. The germline CDR1 and CDR2 sequences are MNHNS and SASEGT. V gave up 8 bases and J gave up 1 base, with 8 bases separating them. The CDR3 runs to 12 residues. CDR3 coding DNA: TGTGCCAGCCGTACGGGGAACACTGAAGCTTTCTTT. This gives the protein CASRTGNTEAFF.

This clone is a singleton in its sample. This chain joins TRBV7-2 and TRBJ2-3, with D possibly matching TRBD2 (5 bases). CDR3 length: 16 amino acids. V was cut by 0 bases and J by 1 base, with 11 bases left in between. CDR1 and CDR2 (germline): SGHTA, FQGNSA. The CDR3 sequence is CASSLADYPRTDTQYF. The CDR3 DNA is TGTGCCAGCAGCTTAGCCGACTACCCCCGCACAGATACGCAGTATTTT.

The chain links TRBV9 to TRBJ1-1; no reliable D call. V was clipped by 0 bases and J by 2 bases, with 5 bases between them. Germline CDR1 and CDR2: SGDLS and YYNGEE. The CDR3 is 13 residues long. The CDR3 spells CASSVGINTEAFF. The CDR3 region has the DNA TGTGCCAGCAGCGTAGGTATTAACACTGAAGCTTTCTTT. The full variable domain, with the rest looked up from reference TRBV9 and TRBJ1-1, is DSGVTQTPKHLITATGQRVTLRCSPRSGDLSVYWYQQSLDQGLQFLIQYYNGEERAKGNILERFSAQQFPDLHSELNLSSLELGDSALYFCASSVGINTEAFFGQGTRLTVV.

This clone was seen only a few times. The chain is built from TRBV6-1 and TRBJ1-1; D ambiguous. Germline values: CDR1 MNHNS, CDR2 SASEGT. The CDR3 is 14 amino acids. Trimming stripped 7 bases from V and 0 bases from J, with 12 bases between. The CDR3: CASTGLNLNTEAFF. The CDR3 DNA sequence: TGTGCCAGCACCGGACTCAACTTGAACACTGAAGCTTTCTTT.

This clone was observed a few times. The rearrangement links TRBV27 to TRBJ1-5, with TRBD1 matching over 8 bases. The CDR3 spans 14 residues. From germline, CDR1 is MNHEY and CDR2 SMNVEV (reference sequence). With V trimmed by 6 bases and J by 4 bases, 5 bases remained unmatched. The CDR3 here is CASRLQGGNQPQHF. The CDR3 DNA reads as TGTGCCAGCAGACTACAGGGGGGGAATCAGCCCCAGCATTTT.

This clone was counted a few times. The chain combines TRBV2 with TRBJ2-1, with D maybe TRBD2 (7 bases). The CDR3 runs to 14 residues. Trimming took 7 bases from V and 4 from J, leaving 14 bases between them. Per germline, CDR1 SNHLY and CDR2 FYNNEI. The CDR3 region is CASTPSGQYNEQFF. CDR3 coding DNA: TGTGCCAGCACGCCTAGCGGACAGTACAATGAGCAGTTCTTC.

V is TRBV6-1 and J is TRBJ2-7; 12 bases align to TRBD2. In germline, CDR1 is MNHNS, CDR2 SASEGT. The V and J ends lost 3 bases and 5 bases, in that order; junction bases with no gene match: 11. The CDR3 has 17 residues. The CDR3 sequence: CASSEQGPSGRAHEQYF. In DNA, the CDR3 is TGTGCCAGCAGTGAGCAGGGACCTAGCGGGAGGGCCCACGAGCAGTACTTC.

The chain couples TRBV7-9 to TRBJ2-3; 11 nucleotides align to TRBD2. J was trimmed by 3 bases and V by 1 base; bases with no gene match: 3. Germline V gene data show CDR1 as SEHNR and CDR2 as FQNEAQ (reference sequence). This CDR3 contains 16 residues. CDR3 region: CASSLVLAGGTDTQYF. CDR3 DNA sequence: TGTGCCAGCAGCTTAGTTCTAGCGGGAGGTACAGATACGCAGTATTTT.

The chain combines TRBV25-1 with TRBJ1-5; TRBD1 matches at 9 bases. Germline CDR1 MGHDK, CDR2 SYGVNS. The V and J ends lost 6 bases and 3 bases, in that order; junction bases with no gene match: 6. The CDR3 runs to 15 residues. As DNA, the CDR3 is TGTGCCAGCAGAGCTACAGGGGGCGTCAATCAGCCCCAGCATTTT. It is translated as CASRATGGVNQPQHF. Complete variable domain (other parts from reference TRBV25-1 and TRBJ1-5): EADIYQTPRYLVIGTGKKITLECSQTMGHDKMYWYQQDPGMELHLIHYSYGVNSTEKGDLSSESTVSRIRTEHFPLTLESARPSHTSQYLCASRATGGVNQPQHFGDGTRLSIL.

The chain joins TRBV18 to TRBJ1-5; perhaps TRBD1 as D (6 bases). V lost 4 bases to trimming and J lost 5 bases, with 9 bases between them. Germline CDR1 is KGHSH and CDR2 is LQKENI. The length of the CDR3 is 13 residues. CDR3 coding DNA: TGTGCCAGCTCACAGGGGGTTCATCAGCCCCAGCATTTT. Amino acids: CASSQGVHQPQHF.

The chain employs TRBV6-5 and TRBJ2-7; possibly TRBD1 for D (6 bases). Per germline, CDR1 MNHEY and CDR2 SVGAGI. The CDR3 length is 14 residues. V was trimmed by 2 bases and J by 2 bases, leaving 10 bases between them. CDR3 DNA: TGTGCCAGCAGTTACCTGGACAGAACCTACGAGCAGTACTTC. Its translation is CASSYLDRTYEQYF.

This clone was detected only a few times. The rearrangement uses TRBV10-3 and TRBJ2-2; D is uncertain. Deletions cut 0 bases from V and 0 bases from J, with 5 bases between. There are 15 residues in the CDR3. The germline V gene encodes CDR1 ENHRY and CDR2 SYGVKD. CDR3: CAISESAANTGELFF. The CDR3 DNA reads as TGTGCCATCAGTGAGTCTGCGGCGAACACCGGGGAGCTGTTTTTT.

The chain combines TRBV5-1 with TRBJ1-1; possibly TRBD1 for D (5 bases). Trimming removed 2 bases from V and 7 bases from J, with 18 bases in between. The CDR3 is 15 amino acids. CDR1 is SGHRS, CDR2 YFSETQ, per germline. In nucleotides, the CDR3 is TGCGCCAGCAGCTTAATCCCCGACAGTCCCCATGAAGCTTTCTTT. Protein product: CASSLIPDSPHEAFF.

The chain uses TRBV7-9 and TRBJ1-3; D uncertain. Trimming cost V 1 base and J 2 bases, with 9 bases left between them. CDR1 and CDR2 from the germline V gene are SEHNR and FQNEAQ (reference sequence). The CDR3 runs to 15 residues. The CDR3 here is CASSLGGATGNTIYF. The DNA of the CDR3 is TGTGCCAGCAGCTTAGGGGGAGCGACTGGAAACACCATATATTTT.